Each of the 14 T cell receptor beta chains below was sequenced from the same sample in a study of CD8+ T cells in alopecia areata. The treatment: oral pan-JAK inhibitor, 5-10 mg twice daily. Isolated RNA was reverse transcribed into cDNA used as the sequencing template. Profiled with immunoSEQ multiplex PCR; TCRdb holds only in-frame clones, not every one. The table records some 180,000 clones, about 51% of them present only once. This specimen consisted of CD8+ T cells sorted from blood, obtained around week 53, from a patient treated with tofacitinib. The receptors here all came from a human donor with alopecia areata.

The genes are TRBV19 and TRBJ1-1, with D possibly matching TRBD1 (6 bases). The CDR3 consists of 16 residues. Germline V CDR1 and CDR2: LNHDA, SQIVND (reference sequence). Between the trimmed V and J ends, which lost 6 bases and 0 bases, there was a span of 17 bases. The DNA of the CDR3 is TGTGCCAGTAGGCCTGACCCGGGACATATGAACACTGAAGCTTTCTTT. It encodes CASRPDPGHMNTEAFF.

A few counts support this clone. The chain recombines TRBV29-1 with TRBJ1-1; the D gene is possibly TRBD1 (6 bases). Per germline, CDR1 SQVTM and CDR2 ANQGSEA. The CDR3 has 14 amino acids. The germline V and J ends were trimmed by 7 bases and 1 base, with 16 bases remaining between them. CDR3 loop: CSGRIGGRNTEAFF. Written as DNA, the CDR3 is TGCAGCGGGCGTATTGGGGGGCGGAACACTGAAGCTTTCTTT.

This chain uses TRBV18 with TRBJ2-3; no reliable D call. The CDR3 sequence is 13 residues long. V lost 8 bases and J lost 6, with 15 bases in between. CDR1 is KGHSH, CDR2 LQKENI, per germline. CDR3: CASPLGRSDTQYF. The CDR3 DNA sequence: TGTGCCAGCCCGCTAGGCCGGTCTGATACGCAGTATTTT. The whole variable domain, remainder taken from reference TRBV18 and TRBJ2-3, is NAGVMQNPRHLVRRRGQEARLRCSPMKGHSHVYWYRQLPEEGLKFMVYLQKENIIDESGMPKERFSAEFPKEGPSILRIQQVVRGDSAAYFCASPLGRSDTQYFGPGTRLTVL.

This clone was detected only a few times. This chain joins TRBV5-6 and TRBJ2-4; no reliable D call. V was shortened by 7 bases and J by 0 bases, with 14 bases between the two germline ends. CDR1 and CDR2 (germline): SGHDT, YYEEEE. The CDR3 is 15 amino acids. CDR3 in amino acids: CASAFEAEAKNIQYF. CDR3 bases: TGTGCCAGCGCGTTTGAAGCAGAAGCCAAAAACATTCAGTACTTC.

This chain uses TRBV15 with TRBJ2-5; D is unresolved. The CDR3 consists of 13 residues. Germline CDR1 LNHNV, CDR2 YYDKDF (reference sequence). V lost 0 bases and J lost 4, with 6 bases in between. DNA for the CDR3: TGTGCCACCAGCAGAGATCCAAGAGAGACCCAGTACTTC. It is translated as CATSRDPRETQYF.

V and J are TRBV18 and TRBJ1-1; D is undetermined. V was cut by 4 bases and J by 1 base, with 13 bases left in between. Germline values: CDR1 KGHSH, CDR2 LQKENI. The CDR3 consists of 15 residues. CDR3 in DNA: TGTGCCAGCTCACTCCGAGGCGTGGGGAACACTGAAGCTTTCTTT. Translated, it gives CASSLRGVGNTEAFF. Drawing the rest from reference TRBV18 and TRBJ1-1, the complete variable domain is NAGVMQNPRHLVRRRGQEARLRCSPMKGHSHVYWYRQLPEEGLKFMVYLQKENIIDESGMPKERFSAEFPKEGPSILRIQQVVRGDSAAYFCASSLRGVGNTEAFFGQGTRLTVV.

The chain is built from TRBV7-9 and TRBJ1-2, with D hard to call. Germline lookup yields CDR1 SEHNR and CDR2 FQNEAQ (reference sequence). There are 14 residues in the CDR3. The V and J ends lost 5 bases and 4 bases respectively, with 14 bases between them. Written as DNA, the CDR3 is TGTGCCAGCAGCGCTCCCCTCGAAGCCTATGGCTACACCTTC. This gives the protein CASSAPLEAYGYTF.

This rearrangement joins TRBV19 to TRBJ2-3; 10 bases agree with TRBD1. The junction had 1 base not matched to a gene; V was cut back by 3 bases and J by 1 base. The germline V gene has CDR1 LNHDA and CDR2 SQIVND (reference sequence). The CDR3 sequence is 15 residues long. This CDR3 is CASSIGQGGTDTQYF. The CDR3 DNA is TGTGCCAGTAGTATCGGACAGGGGGGCACAGATACGCAGTATTTT.

The CDR3 DNA reads TGTGCCAGCAGTTTAAGCCCTACGAACACCGGGGAGCTGTTTTTT. It yields the protein CASSLSPTNTGELFF. The chain combines TRBV27 with TRBJ2-2; D gene unclear. Between the trimmed V and J ends, which lost 2 bases and 0 bases, there was a span of 7 bases. There are 15 residues in the CDR3. Germline values: CDR1 MNHEY, CDR2 SMNVEV (reference sequence).

The CDR3 spells CASSQEIRDQETQYF. DNA of the CDR3: TGCGCCAGCAGCCAAGAGATTCGGGACCAAGAGACCCAGTACTTC. This chain links TRBV4-1 with TRBJ2-5; D unresolved. Germline V lookup: CDR1 MGHRA, CDR2 YSYEKL. This CDR3 comprises 15 residues. The ends were cut back, 0 bases at V and 0 bases at J, with 8 bases in the middle.

There are a few counts of this clone. The V and J genes are TRBV7-8 and TRBJ2-1; D unclear. CDR1 is SGHVS, CDR2 FQNEAQ, per germline. CDR3 length equals 13 residues. V shed 5 bases and J shed 5 bases, with 10 bases lying between them. CDR3 sequence (DNA): TGTGCCAGCAGCCAAACCGTGGACAATGAGCAGTTCTTC. It codes for CASSQTVDNEQFF.

This clone has more than one count but fewer than ten. V usage is TRBV7-3 and J usage is TRBJ2-1, with D maybe TRBD1 (5 bases). Deletions cut 5 bases from V and 9 bases from J, with 23 bases between. Germline values: CDR1 SGHTA, CDR2 FQGTGA. The CDR3 length is 16 residues. The CDR3 spells CASSLSPTAGVGEQFF. The DNA for the CDR3 is TGTGCCAGCAGCCTGAGCCCGACAGCTGGAGTAGGTGAGCAGTTCTTC.

J is TRBJ2-3 and V is TRBV27, with 7 bases aligning to TRBD1. With V trimmed by 7 bases and J by 2 bases, 6 bases remained unmatched. Germline V gives CDR1 MNHEY, CDR2 SMNVEV (reference sequence). CDR3 length equals 14 residues. CDR3 protein: CASTTTGSTDTQYF. CDR3 nucleotides: TGTGCCAGCACCACGACAGGGTCCACAGATACGCAGTATTTT.

The sample holds a few counts of this clone. The chain couples TRBV29-1 to TRBJ2-1, with D maybe TRBD2 (6 bases). From germline, CDR1 is SQVTM and CDR2 ANQGSEA. V lost 5 bases, J lost 5 bases, and 10 bases lay in between. The CDR3 sequence is 12 residues long. This CDR3 is CSVWDSNNEQFF. The CDR3 bases are TGCAGCGTTTGGGACTCGAACAATGAGCAGTTCTTC.